The clone carrying this TCR beta chain was seen more than once but under ten times. Its antigen is not known. These data are taken from a study of beta chain features in type 1 diabetes. Overall study findings and caveats: There was a possibility that cDNA sequencing over-represented cells with high TCR expression.

As every portion of the isolated RNA was reverse transcribed, the sequencing read expressed TCRB transcripts. Deep immunoSEQ sequencing covered naive, central memory and regulatory T cell samples. Assay: immunoSEQ multiplex PCR; the TCRdb copy retains only in-frame clones and omits some. The sample consists of 130,000 to 150,000 clones, less than 8.5% of them appearing once. This receptor was taken from a woman aged 25 to 39 in good health. The sample comprised central memory CD4+ T cells from blood.

CDR3 bases: TGTGCCAGCAGCCCCGGGACTAGCGGGACGCGCCTTGGCATTGAGCAGTTCTTC. Translation: CASSPGTSGTRLGIEQFF. V is TRBV5-6 and J is TRBJ2-1; 13 nucleotides match TRBD2. With V trimmed by 4 bases and J by 9 bases, 16 bases remained unmatched. The CDR3 extends over 18 amino acids. Looked up from germline, CDR1 is SGHDT and CDR2 is YYEEEE.